This T cell receptor beta chain stems from a study of blood T cell repertoires in COVID-19. Overall study context: Samples representing acute and convalescent COVID-19 were sourced from the United States, Italy and Spain. From T cells, B-cell-depleted T cells, or PBMCs came the material, which was cDNA or gDNA.

Authors' analysis steps: Estimates of nucleated cell counts were drawn from the amplification of reference gene primers. Measured with immunoSEQ multiplex PCR; TCRdb has only the in-frame clones, and not every one. V and J calls and clone size are as listed in that table; D and trimming were resolved from the DNA. The sample contains 150,000 to 200,000 clones, more than 80% of which appear only once. The sequencing input was peripheral blood. The clonotype originates from a woman in her sixties with acute or convalescent COVID-19.

CDR3 sequence: CASSERGRRNTEAFF. In nucleotides, the CDR3 is TGTGCCAGCAGTGAACGAGGAAGGAGGAACACTGAAGCTTTCTTT. This chain uses TRBV6-1 with TRBJ1-1; D call uncertain. Germline V lookup: CDR1 MNHNS, CDR2 SASEGT. The CDR3 runs 15 residues. V dropped 2 bases and J dropped 1 base, with 11 bases sitting between them.